Below, 14 T cell receptor beta chains from the same sample are listed, as sequenced in a study of Graves' ophthalmopathy and Graves' hyperthyroidism. The study amplified TCR beta CDR3 regions using RNA transcripts. First-round RT-PCR with HTBI primers preceded a second-round multiplex PCR. From the multiplex PCR reads, TCRdb called clonotypes with MiXCR, one entry per CDR3 protein. The sample shows 650,000 to 900,000 distinct CDR3 sequences, 40% of them seen only once. Material: peripheral blood. Source of these receptors: an adult man with Graves' ophthalmopathy.

CDR3 protein: CASSADIQEGSVLYGYTF. The CDR3 bases are TGTGCCAGCAGTGCAGACATCCAAGAGGGGTCGGTGCTCTATGGCTACACCTTC. V usage is TRBV2 and J usage is TRBJ1-2; TRBD1 might be the D (5 bases). Trimming removed 4 bases at V and 4 bases at J, with 25 bases between. The CDR3 runs to 18 residues. The germline V gene has CDR1 SNHLY and CDR2 FYNNEI.

This clonotype was detected only a few times. The gene calls are TRBV7-9 and TRBJ1-1; a weak D match, TRBD1 (5 bases). CDR1 and CDR2 (germline): SEHNR, FQNEAQ (reference sequence). The CDR3 runs to 15 residues. V was pared by 4 bases and J by 1 base, with 13 bases between. The CDR3 here is CASSWAGPGNTEAFF. In nucleotides, the CDR3 is TGTGCCAGCAGCTGGGCGGGGCCAGGGAACACTGAAGCTTTCTTT.

The V call is TRBV7-2, the J call TRBJ2-7; 11 nucleotides line up with TRBD1. Germline V gives CDR1 SGHTA, CDR2 FQGNSA. The CDR3 has 15 residues. Trimming removed 6 bases from V and 4 bases from J; junction bases left unmatched: 8. CDR3 loop: CASRRSDRGLYEQYF. CDR3 bases: TGTGCCAGCAGACGCTCGGACAGGGGGCTGTACGAGCAGTACTTC. The whole variable domain, filled in from reference TRBV7-2 and TRBJ2-7, reads GAGVSQSPSNKVTEKGKDVELRCDPISGHTALYWYRQSLGQGLEFLIYFQGNSAPDKSGLPSDRFSAERTGGSVSTLTIQRTQQEDSAVYLCASRRSDRGLYEQYFGPGTRLTVT.

This clonotype was detected only a few times. This chain connects TRBV7-2 to TRBJ2-5; 8 bases match TRBD1. Per germline, CDR1 SGHTA and CDR2 FQGNSA. The CDR3 spans 13 residues. V shed 5 bases, J shed 4 bases, and the junction held 3 bases outside the gene matches. The CDR3 loop is CASSRGTGETQYF. CDR3 coding DNA: TGTGCCAGCAGCCGAGGGACAGGAGAGACCCAGTACTTC.

A remark on this clonotype: Germline is not matched at one junction end, which may reflect a read error. The rearrangement uses TRBV10-3 and TRBJ2-7; TRBD1 is a possible D gene (5 bases). Germline lookup yields CDR1 ENHRY and CDR2 SYGVKD. The CDR3 runs 15 residues. CDR3 in amino acids: CASSYLQDGAYEQYF. The CDR3 DNA sequence: TGTGCCAGCAGTTACCTACAGGACGGAGCCTACGAGCAGTACTTC.

This clonotype occurred many times. This chain uses TRBV20-1 with TRBJ1-2; D is undetermined. The CDR3 has 13 residues. Trimming removed 3 bases from V and 5 bases from J, with 13 bases in between. Germline assignment: CDR1 DFQATT and CDR2 SNEGSKA (reference sequence). The CDR3, as DNA: TGCAGTGCTAGTAATCAGGTCAATTATGGCTACACCTTC. It encodes CSASNQVNYGYTF.

This clonotype was seen only a few times. This rearrangement joins TRBV2 to TRBJ1-2; a weak D match, TRBD1 (5 bases). Germline V gene data show CDR1 as SNHLY and CDR2 as FYNNEI. The CDR3 totals 14 residues. The V and J ends lost 4 bases and 3 bases respectively, with 12 bases between them. The CDR3 loop is CASSAWQGDYGYTF. Written as DNA, the CDR3 is TGTGCCAGCAGTGCGTGGCAGGGAGACTATGGCTACACCTTC.

CDR3 in DNA: TGCAGCGTCGAAGGGACAGGGGAGGATGAAGCTTTCTTT. Protein: CSVEGTGEDEAFF. J is TRBJ1-1 and V is TRBV20-1; 10 nucleotides line up with TRBD1. The CDR3 spans 13 residues. CDR1 and CDR2 from the germline V gene are DFQATT and SNEGSKA (reference sequence).

This clonotype has a handful of counts. The rearrangement links TRBV7-9 to TRBJ2-3; 7 bases agree with TRBD2. The junction had 3 bases not matched to a gene; V was cut back by 1 base and J by 5 bases. Per germline, CDR1 SEHNR and CDR2 FQNEAQ (reference sequence). CDR3 length equals 14 residues. The CDR3 bases are TGTGCCAGCAGCTTAGGGGAGGGGAGAGATACGCAGTATTTT. Its translation: CASSLGEGRDTQYF. The full variable domain, with the rest looked up from reference TRBV7-9 and TRBJ2-3, is DTGVSQNPRHKITKRGQNVTFRCDPISEHNRLYWYRQTLGQGPEFLTYFQNEAQLEKSRLLSDRFSAERPKGSFSTLEIQRTEQGDSAMYLCASSLGEGRDTQYFGPGTRLTVL.

This clonotype was found a few times. This chain uses TRBV5-6 with TRBJ1-6; the match to TRBD1 covers 9 bases. CDR3 length: 16 residues. The V and J ends lost 2 bases and 7 bases, in that order; junction bases with no gene match: 7. CDR1 is SGHDT and CDR2 is YYEEEE in the germline V gene. The CDR3 DNA reads TGTGCCAGCAGCTTCGACAGGGGGTCGCGGAATTCACCCCTCCACTTT. Translation: CASSFDRGSRNSPLHF.

This clonotype was observed at least ten times. The J gene is TRBJ2-5, the V gene TRBV5-1, with 9 positions matching TRBD2. Trimming removed 4 bases from V and 3 bases from J; junction bases left unmatched: 4. CDR1 and CDR2 from the germline V gene are SGHRS and YFSETQ. CDR3 length: 14 amino acids. This chain's CDR3 is CASSRSGSEETQYF. In nucleotides, the CDR3 is TGCGCCAGCAGCCGTAGCGGGAGCGAAGAGACCCAGTACTTC. Together with reference TRBV5-1 and TRBJ2-5, the CDR3 gives the full variable domain: KAGVTQTPRYLIKTRGQQVTLSCSPISGHRSVSWYQQTPGQGLQFLFEYFSETQRNKGNFPGRFSGRQFSNSRSEMNVSTLELGDSALYLCASSRSGSEETQYFGPGTRLLVL.

This clonotype was detected many times. At one boundary the junction diverges from the germline segment, which might be a read error. The rearrangement joins TRBV7-7 to TRBJ2-7; 8 bases are shared with TRBD1. From germline, CDR1 is SSHAT and CDR2 FNYEAQ (reference sequence). This CDR3 comprises 14 residues. The CDR3 spells CTSSPGQGSYEQYF. The CDR3 DNA reads as TGTACCAGCAGCCCCGGACAGGGCTCCTACGAGCAGTACTTC.

This clonotype was picked up many times. The V and J genes are TRBV6-4 and TRBJ1-5; D is perhaps TRBD1 (6 bases). The CDR3 runs to 13 residues. V was trimmed by 3 bases and J by 6 bases, leaving 9 bases between them. Per germline, CDR1 MRHNA and CDR2 SNTAGT. The CDR3 region has the DNA TGTGCCAGCAGTGAGGGACATGGTCAGCCCCAGCATTTT. Its protein product is CASSEGHGQPQHF.

The J gene is TRBJ2-5, the V gene TRBV4-3; D remains unclear. CDR3 length: 13 amino acids. Per the germline V gene, CDR1 is LGHNA and CDR2 is YSLEER. The V end was cut by 2 bases, the J end by 5 bases, with 9 bases between. This CDR3 reads CASSQIIGETQYF. As DNA, the CDR3 is TGCGCCAGCAGCCAAATTATTGGGGAGACCCAGTACTTC.